This T cell receptor beta chain was obtained from a study of control samples from healthy donors and cancer patients. Trimming removed 2 bases at V and 1 base at J, with 20 bases between. The germline V gene encodes CDR1 SEHNR and CDR2 FQNEAQ (reference sequence). The CDR3 sequence is 19 residues long. Assay used: immunoSEQ multiplex PCR; TCRdb lists only in-frame clones, some missing. The sample records about 140,000 clones, just under 95% being singletons. This TCR derives from a man aged 30-40 years in good health. The chain couples TRBV7-9 to TRBJ2-2; D perhaps matches TRBD2 (5 bases). Input material: blood. The CDR3 is CASSLRPVRGPKNTGELFF. The DNA for the CDR3 is TGTGCCAGCAGCTTAAGACCAGTTCGAGGGCCGAAGAACACCGGGGAGCTGTTTTTT.